This entry concerns a single T cell receptor (beta chain). Its antigen is not known. Naive CD8+ T cells carried a CD45RO-CCR7+CD27+CD95- phenotype. Libraries were UMI-labeled 5' RACE TRB cDNA. TCRdb reprocessed the 5' RACE reads, keeping one entry per CDR3 protein, no DNA. The sample includes 100,000 to 150,000 distinct CDR3 sequences. This entry is derived from a study of CXCR3-negative and CXCR3-positive naive CD8 T cells. Whole-study context: The study obtained roughly 130 million TRB reads, about 1.5 +/- 0.3 million per library.

Study-wide points: Diversity was high in both naive subsets and much lower in memory cells. Upon cryopreservation, CXCR3 expression partially decreased, and most assays used fresh PBMCs.

Germline loops: CDR1 MDHEN, CDR2 SYDVKM. This CDR3 region has 16 residues. The chain employs TRBV28 and TRBJ2-4; TCRdb picks TRBD1, but there is no DNA to check that call. The sequenced material came from naive CXCR3- CD8+ T cells from blood. Subset: CD45RO-CCR7+CD27+CD95- naive CD8+ T cells lacking CXCR3 (TNR3-). This clonotype originated in a human donor in good health. Some clones in this sample may be carry-over from other donors' samples. This CDR3 is CASSFWAGAPQNIQYF.